This TCR beta chain derives from a study of blood T cell repertoires in COVID-19. Study background: Some COVID-19 samples were acute and others convalescent; all came from the United States, Italy and Spain. Sample material is recorded as cDNA or gDNA derived from T cells, B-cell-depleted T cells, or PBMCs.

Original handling: Scientists estimated how many nucleated cells there were by amplifying reference gene primers. Profiled with immunoSEQ multiplex PCR; TCRdb holds only in-frame clones, not every one. V, J and clone size are taken as reported in that table, and D and trimming were inferred from the DNA itself. The sample has about 91,000 clones, 70% to 80% seen once. Germline V gives CDR1 SGHRS, CDR2 YFSETQ. The CDR3 covers 14 residues. V lost 0 bases and J 2 bases, leaving 9 bases between the germline ends. The chain uses TRBV5-1 and TRBJ2-7, with TRBD2 as a possible D gene (5 bases). Sequencing input: peripheral blood. This TCR was recovered from a man between 65 and 85 years old with acute or convalescent COVID-19. This CDR3 reads CASSLGTQAYEQYF. CDR3 DNA: TGCGCCAGCAGCTTGGGGACTCAGGCCTACGAGCAGTACTTC.